The next 11 T cell receptor beta chains were all read from a single sample in a study of cytomegalovirus exposure and HLA in healthy donors. The PCR used 60 Vbeta and 13 Jbeta primers. Only in-frame clones appear in the TCRdb table, and some are missing; sequencing was by immunoSEQ multiplex PCR. This table has around 87,000 clones, 76% appearing once. The material sequenced was PBMCs. Source of these receptors: a man aged 40-49 years in good health and CMV-seronegative.

This chain connects TRBV13 to TRBJ2-2, with a possible D match to TRBD1 (5 bases). V was shortened by 0 bases and J by 4 bases, with 15 bases between the two germline ends. The V gene's germline CDR1 is PRHDT and CDR2 FYEKMQ (reference sequence). This CDR3 region has 17 residues. CDR3 nucleotide sequence: TGTGCCAGCAGCTTAGGGACAGCGTCCTCCTTCACCGGGGAGCTGTTTTTT. Its translation is CASSLGTASSFTGELFF.

This chain connects TRBV6-1 to TRBJ2-6; no definite D call. With 2 bases removed from V and 1 base from J, the gap between germline ends came to 24 bases. The CDR3 length is 21 residues. CDR1 is MNHNS, CDR2 SASEGT, per germline. The CDR3 DNA is TGTGCCAGCAGTGAACCCCTGATCCCAGCGTATTCCCCATCTGGGGCCAACGTCCTGACTTTC. This translates into CASSEPLIPAYSPSGANVLTF.

The chain has TRBV28 and TRBJ2-3; TRBD2 agrees at 8 bases. The trim removed 4 bases at V and 2 bases at J, leaving 8 bases unmatched. Germline V lookup: CDR1 MDHEN, CDR2 SYDVKM. This CDR3 has 16 residues. The CDR3 nucleotides are TGTGCCAGCAGTTCCGGAAGGCGGGGGGTCACAGATACGCAGTATTTT. Translation gives CASSSGRRGVTDTQYF.

The chain couples TRBV11-3 to TRBJ1-1; D not certain. This CDR3 is 14 amino acids long. CDR1 and CDR2 from the germline V gene are SGHNT and YENEEA. V lost 0 bases, J lost 1 base, and 6 bases lay in between. The CDR3 is CASSLEAQNTEAFF. The CDR3 DNA follows: TGTGCCAGCAGCTTAGAGGCTCAGAACACTGAAGCTTTCTTT.

This chain links TRBV30 with TRBJ1-1; perhaps TRBD1 as D (6 bases). Per the germline V gene, CDR1 is GTSNPN and CDR2 is SVGIG (reference sequence). The CDR3 consists of 14 residues. V was clipped by 3 bases and J by 3 bases, with 14 bases between them. CDR3 nucleotides: TGTGCCTGGAGCCCCGACAGGAGGCACACTGAAGCTTTCTTT. Its translation: CAWSPDRRHTEAFF. The full variable domain, in which reference TRBV30 and TRBJ1-1 provide the parts outside the CDR3, is SQTIHQWPATLVQPVGSPLSLECTVEGTSNPNLYWYRQAAGRGLQLLFYSVGIGQISSEVPQNLSASRPQDRQFILSSKKLLLSDSGFYLCAWSPDRRHTEAFFGQGTRLTVV.

The rearrangement uses TRBV4-1 and TRBJ1-4; perhaps TRBD1 as D (6 bases). This CDR3 is 15 amino acids long. V was clipped by 2 bases and J by 2 bases, with 9 bases between them. The germline V gene has CDR1 MGHRA and CDR2 YSYEKL. This chain's CDR3 is CASSQPGQTNEKLFF. Here the CDR3 DNA reads TGCGCCAGCAGCCAACCCGGACAGACTAATGAAAAACTGTTTTTT.

The rearrangement joins TRBV19 to TRBJ1-1; 7 nucleotides agree with TRBD1. Germline assignment: CDR1 LNHDA and CDR2 SQIVND (reference sequence). V dropped 4 bases and J dropped 3; count of bases not matched to a gene: 8. The CDR3 extends over 15 amino acids. The DNA for the CDR3 is TGTGCCAGTAGTAAGGAGGGGGCGCGTCACACTGAAGCTTTCTTT. Translating gives CASSKEGARHTEAFF.

This chain connects TRBV7-3 to TRBJ1-5, with D unclear. V was clipped by 2 bases and J by 0 bases, with 8 bases between them. Germline V gene data show CDR1 as SGHTA and CDR2 as FQGTGA. This CDR3 comprises 15 residues. CDR3 residues: CASSLAGDSNQPQHF. The CDR3, as DNA: TGTGCCAGCAGCTTAGCCGGAGATAGCAATCAGCCCCAGCATTTT.

The chain employs TRBV7-2 and TRBJ2-7; D is perhaps TRBD2 (5 bases). This CDR3 has 15 amino acids. Germline lookup yields CDR1 SGHTA and CDR2 FQGNSA. Trimming stripped 1 base from V and 9 bases from J, with 19 bases between. In nucleotides, the CDR3 is TGTGCCAGCAGCTTAGGGGCTGGCAGGCGCGAGGGGCAGTACTTC. This gives the protein CASSLGAGRREGQYF.

The rearrangement uses TRBV4-1 and TRBJ2-2; perhaps TRBD2 as D (5 bases). Germline V gives CDR1 MGHRA, CDR2 YSYEKL. CDR3 length equals 14 residues. V was pared by 6 bases and J by 5 bases, with 13 bases between. In nucleotides, the CDR3 is TGCGCCAGCAGTTCCGCGGAGGCTACCGGGGAGCTGTTTTTT. It yields the protein CASSSAEATGELFF.

V gene TRBV6-1 combines with J gene TRBJ1-2; 8 bases agree with TRBD1. The CDR3 runs 13 residues. J lost 6 bases, V lost 2 bases, and 2 bases had no gene match. CDR1 and CDR2 (germline): MNHNS, SASEGT. CDR3 nucleotides: TGTGCCAGCAGTGAAAAACAGGGGGATGGCTACACCTTC. This sequence encodes CASSEKQGDGYTF.